These 9 T cell receptor beta chains share one sample of origin, sequenced in a study of sequential checkpoint blockade in melanoma. Profiled with immunoSEQ multiplex PCR; TCRdb holds only in-frame clones, not every one. The sample yields about 18,000 clones, around 24% seen once. The treatment denotes: randomized to nivolumab then ipilimumab (arm A) or the reverse (arm B). The sequencing used tumor tissue (inferred from file names), collected from a patient given nivolumab and ipilimumab in sequence. These receptors came from a human donor with melanoma.

The chain uses TRBV27 and TRBJ2-3; D is ambiguous. The CDR3 totals 12 residues. Germline V gene sequence: CDR1 MNHEY, CDR2 SMNVEV (reference sequence). The germline V and J ends were trimmed by 1 base and 6 bases, with 5 bases remaining between them. CDR3 nucleotides: TGTGCCAGCAGTTTATTTGGGGATACGCAGTATTTT. Translating gives CASSLFGDTQYF.

Many counts were recorded for this clone. This chain joins TRBV11-3 and TRBJ2-1; D gene ambiguous. The germline CDR1 and CDR2 sequences are SGHNT and YENEEA. Deletions cut 5 bases from V and 2 bases from J, with 10 bases between. This CDR3 is built from 14 residues. CDR3 protein: CASSPLTTYNEQFF. In nucleotides, the CDR3 is TGTGCCAGCAGCCCACTAACCACCTACAATGAGCAGTTCTTC. Drawing the rest from reference TRBV11-3 and TRBJ2-1, the complete variable domain is EAGVVQSPRYKIIEKKQPVAFWCNPISGHNTLYWYLQNLGQGPELLIRYENEEAVDDSQLPKDRFSAERLKGVDSTLKIQPAELGDSAVYLCASSPLTTYNEQFFGPGTRLTVL.

This clone was recorded a few times. The chain couples TRBV30 to TRBJ1-5; TRBD1 matches 10 bases. Germline loops: CDR1 GTSNPN, CDR2 SVGIG (reference sequence). The CDR3 extends over 14 amino acids. J gave up 4 bases and V 3 bases, and 3 bases lay outside the gene matches. The CDR3 loop reads CAWRGQGGNQPQHF. In DNA form, the CDR3 reads TGTGCCTGGAGAGGACAGGGGGGAAATCAGCCCCAGCATTTT.

This clone was recorded at least ten times. The chain carries TRBV11-3 and TRBJ1-2; a possible D gene is TRBD1 (5 bases). CDR3 length: 16 residues. Between the trimmed V and J ends, which lost 1 base and 5 bases, there was a span of 17 bases. Germline CDR1 is SGHNT and CDR2 is YENEEA. The CDR3 DNA sequence: TGTGCCAGCAGCTTAGGGCTGGCGGACACCCGTTATGGCTACACCTTC. Its translation: CASSLGLADTRYGYTF.

The rearrangement uses TRBV16 and TRBJ1-2; D call uncertain. Germline assignment: CDR1 KGHSY and CDR2 FQNENV. V dropped 0 bases and J dropped 5 bases, with 10 bases sitting between them. The CDR3 length is 14 residues. The CDR3 sequence: CASSQSAAVYGYTF. The CDR3, as DNA: TGTGCCAGCAGCCAATCGGCAGCGGTTTATGGCTACACCTTC.

This clone was counted once. This sequence joins TRBV5-1 and TRBJ2-1, with 7 bases identical to TRBD2. Losses at the gene ends were 4 bases for V and 7 bases for J; bases not matched to a gene: 8. Germline V gives CDR1 SGHRS, CDR2 YFSETQ. The CDR3 totals 14 residues. The CDR3 is CASSPGLSVNEQFF. CDR3 DNA: TGCGCCAGCAGCCCGGGACTATCTGTAAATGAGCAGTTCTTC. The variable domain in full, completed from reference TRBV5-1 and TRBJ2-1, reads KAGVTQTPRYLIKTRGQQVTLSCSPISGHRSVSWYQQTPGQGLQFLFEYFSETQRNKGNFPGRFSGRQFSNSRSEMNVSTLELGDSALYLCASSPGLSVNEQFFGPGTRLTVL.

V usage is TRBV9 and J usage is TRBJ2-7; 8 nucleotides line up with TRBD2. Germline CDR1 and CDR2: SGDLS and YYNGEE. The CDR3 consists of 15 residues. The junction had 6 bases not matched to a gene; V was cut back by 0 bases and J by 4 bases. The CDR3 is CASSVASGRGYEQYF. The CDR3 DNA follows: TGTGCCAGCAGCGTAGCTTCCGGGAGGGGGTACGAGCAGTACTTC.

The chain joins TRBV5-1 to TRBJ2-2; 8 bases fit TRBD2. The CDR3 runs 16 residues. V lost 4 bases and J lost 5; bases outside the gene matches: 10. Germline assignment: CDR1 SGHRS and CDR2 YFSETQ. CDR3 amino acids: CASSPGEAGGTGELFF. As DNA, the CDR3 is TGCGCCAGCAGCCCGGGAGAGGCGGGGGGAACCGGGGAGCTGTTTTTT.

The chain links TRBV14 to TRBJ2-7; possibly TRBD2 for D (7 bases). V lost 0 bases, J lost 2 bases, and 17 bases lay in between. The V gene's germline CDR1 is SGHDN and CDR2 FVKESK. The CDR3 runs to 17 residues. The CDR3 is CASSQDEWQGTTYEQYF. The CDR3 nucleotides read TGTGCCAGCAGCCAAGATGAATGGCAGGGGACTACCTACGAGCAGTACTTC.